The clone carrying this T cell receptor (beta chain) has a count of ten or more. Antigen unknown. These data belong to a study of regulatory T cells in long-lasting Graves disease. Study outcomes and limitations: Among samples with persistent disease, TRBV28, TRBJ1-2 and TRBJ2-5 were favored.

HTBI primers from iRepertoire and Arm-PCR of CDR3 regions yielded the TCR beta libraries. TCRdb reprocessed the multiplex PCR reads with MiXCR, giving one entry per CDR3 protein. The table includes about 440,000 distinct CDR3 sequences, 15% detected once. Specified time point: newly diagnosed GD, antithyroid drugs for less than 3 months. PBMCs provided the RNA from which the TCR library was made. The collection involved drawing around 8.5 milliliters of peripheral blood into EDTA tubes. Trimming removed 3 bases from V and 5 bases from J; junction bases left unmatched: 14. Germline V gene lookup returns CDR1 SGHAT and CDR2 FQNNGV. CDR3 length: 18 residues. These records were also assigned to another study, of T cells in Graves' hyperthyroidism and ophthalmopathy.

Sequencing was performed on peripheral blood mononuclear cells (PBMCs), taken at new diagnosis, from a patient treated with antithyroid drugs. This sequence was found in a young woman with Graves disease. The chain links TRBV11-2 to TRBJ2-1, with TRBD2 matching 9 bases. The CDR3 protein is CASSFPSGADRYNNEQFF. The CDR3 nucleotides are TGTGCCAGCAGCTTCCCTAGCGGGGCGGACCGTTACAACAATGAGCAGTTCTTC. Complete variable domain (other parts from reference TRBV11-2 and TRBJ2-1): EAGVAQSPRYKIIEKRQSVAFWCNPISGHATLYWYQQILGQGPKLLIQFQNNGVVDDSQLPKDRFSAERLKGVDSTLKIQPAKLEDSAVYLCASSFPSGADRYNNEQFFGPGTRLTVL.